The present TCR beta chain was sequenced within a study of siplizumab effects on memory and regulatory T cells. Study findings and constraints: The mapping of alloreactive clones to unstimulated subsets covered only a minor fraction of them.

Per the germline V gene, CDR1 is SGHDT and CDR2 is YYEEEE. V gave up 1 base and J gave up 7 bases, with 11 bases separating them. The CDR3 runs 14 residues. Assay used: immunoSEQ multiplex PCR; TCRdb lists only in-frame clones, some missing. Of around 100,000 clones listed, 75% to 95% were seen once; the top ten hold 0.15%. Comment on this clone: Antigen unknown.

The V and J genes are TRBV5-6 and TRBJ2-2, with a possible D match to TRBD2 (6 bases). Sequencing was performed on CD4+ T cells sorted from blood. This receptor was obtained from a human donor in good health. The CDR3 bases are TGTGCCAGCAGCTTGCCTGTAGCGGTCGGGGAGCTGTTTTTT. This codes for CASSLPVAVGELFF.